This T cell receptor beta chain was sequenced in a study of T cell responses to AZD1222 COVID-19 vaccine. The data were produced by immunoSEQ multiplex PCR, yet TCRdb's version contains in-frame clones alone and is incomplete. The sample has roughly 75,000 clones, 80% to 85% seen once. V lost 5 bases and J 4 bases, leaving 17 bases between the germline ends. Germline lookup yields CDR1 LNHDA and CDR2 SQIVND (reference sequence). The CDR3 is 15 residues long. This clone appeared once. The V call is TRBV19, the J call TRBJ1-2; D might be TRBD1 (5 bases). The sequence was obtained from an adult in good health. Sequencing used peripheral blood, obtained on day 0 of AZD1222 vaccination. The CDR3 DNA follows: TGTGCCAGTAGTCAGGGCACAGACCCATCCTATGGCTACACCTTC. Translating gives CASSQGTDPSYGYTF.